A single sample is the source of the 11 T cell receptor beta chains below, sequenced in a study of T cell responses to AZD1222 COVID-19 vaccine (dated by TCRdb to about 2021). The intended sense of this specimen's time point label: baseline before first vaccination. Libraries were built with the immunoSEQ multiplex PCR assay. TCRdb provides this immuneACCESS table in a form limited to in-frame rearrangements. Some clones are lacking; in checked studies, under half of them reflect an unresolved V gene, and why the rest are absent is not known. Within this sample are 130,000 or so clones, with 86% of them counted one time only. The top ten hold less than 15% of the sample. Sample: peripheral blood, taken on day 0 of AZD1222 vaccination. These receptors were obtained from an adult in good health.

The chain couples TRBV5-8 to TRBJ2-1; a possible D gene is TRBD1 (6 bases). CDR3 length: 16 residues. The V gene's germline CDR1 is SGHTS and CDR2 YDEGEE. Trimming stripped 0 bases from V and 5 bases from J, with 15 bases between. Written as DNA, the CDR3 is TGTGCCAGCAGCTTGGCCTGGGGGCAGGGTAACAATGAGCAGTTCTTC. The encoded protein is CASSLAWGQGNNEQFF.

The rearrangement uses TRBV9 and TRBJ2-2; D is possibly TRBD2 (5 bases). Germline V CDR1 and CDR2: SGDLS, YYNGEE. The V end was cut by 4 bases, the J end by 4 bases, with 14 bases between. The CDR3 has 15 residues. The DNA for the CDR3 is TGTGCCAGCAGCCCACACTCGGCGGGCACCGGGGAGCTGTTTTTT. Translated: CASSPHSAGTGELFF.

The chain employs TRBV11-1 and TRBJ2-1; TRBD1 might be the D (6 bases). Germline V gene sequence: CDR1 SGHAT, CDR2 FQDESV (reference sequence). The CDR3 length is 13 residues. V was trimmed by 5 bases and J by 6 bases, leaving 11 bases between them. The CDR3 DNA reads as TGTGCCAGCAGCCGGGACACCGCCAATGAGCAGTTCTTC. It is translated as CASSRDTANEQFF.

CDR3 loop: CASSGDMPYGYTF. The CDR3 DNA reads as TGTGCCAGCAGTGGGGATATGCCCTATGGCTACACCTTC. The chain combines TRBV2 with TRBJ1-2; D not certain. The germline V gene has CDR1 SNHLY and CDR2 FYNNEI. This CDR3 has 13 amino acids. Trimming took off 4 bases at V and 4 bases at J, with 10 bases between the two ends.

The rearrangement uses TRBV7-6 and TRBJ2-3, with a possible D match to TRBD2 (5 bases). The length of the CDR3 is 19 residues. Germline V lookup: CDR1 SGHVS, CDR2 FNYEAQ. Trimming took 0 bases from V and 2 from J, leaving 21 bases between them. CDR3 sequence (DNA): TGTGCCAGCAGCTTAGCAATCGATAGCCGCCCGGGAAACACAGATACGCAGTATTTT. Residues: CASSLAIDSRPGNTDTQYF.

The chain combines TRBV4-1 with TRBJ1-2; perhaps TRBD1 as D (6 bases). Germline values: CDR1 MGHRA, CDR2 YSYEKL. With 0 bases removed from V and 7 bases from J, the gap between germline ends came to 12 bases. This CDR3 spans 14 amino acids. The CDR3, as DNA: TGCGCCAGCAGCCAAGACTCGACAGGCGGTGGCTACACCTTC. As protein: CASSQDSTGGGYTF.

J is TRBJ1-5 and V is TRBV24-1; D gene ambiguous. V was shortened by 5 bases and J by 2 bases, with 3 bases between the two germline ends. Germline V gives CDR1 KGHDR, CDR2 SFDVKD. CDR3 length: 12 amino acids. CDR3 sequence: CATSAGNQPQHF. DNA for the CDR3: TGTGCCACCAGTGCAGGCAATCAGCCCCAGCATTTT.

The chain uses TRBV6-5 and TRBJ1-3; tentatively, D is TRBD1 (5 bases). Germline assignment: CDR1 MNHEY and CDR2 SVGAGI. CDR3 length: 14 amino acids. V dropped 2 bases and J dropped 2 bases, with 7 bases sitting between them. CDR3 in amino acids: CASSYGGAGNTIYF. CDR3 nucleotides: TGTGCCAGCAGTTACGGGGGGGCTGGAAACACCATATATTTT.

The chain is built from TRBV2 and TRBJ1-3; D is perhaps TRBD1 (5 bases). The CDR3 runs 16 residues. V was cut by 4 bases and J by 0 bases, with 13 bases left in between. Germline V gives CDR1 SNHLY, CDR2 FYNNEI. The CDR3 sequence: CASSALRGFSGNTIYF. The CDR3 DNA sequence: TGTGCCAGCAGTGCGTTGCGGGGGTTCTCTGGAAACACCATATATTTT. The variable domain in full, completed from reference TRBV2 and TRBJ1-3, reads EPEVTQTPSHQVTQMGQEVILRCVPISNHLYFYWYRQILGQKVEFLVSFYNNEISEKSEIFDDQFSVERPDGSNFTLKIRSTKLEDSAMYFCASSALRGFSGNTIYFGEGSWLTVV.

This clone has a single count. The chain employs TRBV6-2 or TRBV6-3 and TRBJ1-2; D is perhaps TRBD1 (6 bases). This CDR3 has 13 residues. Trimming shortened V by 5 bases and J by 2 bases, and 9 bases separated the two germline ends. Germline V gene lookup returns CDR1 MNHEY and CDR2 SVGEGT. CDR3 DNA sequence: TGTGCCAGCAGTCAAAGGGGGAACTATGGCTACACCTTC. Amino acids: CASSQRGNYGYTF.

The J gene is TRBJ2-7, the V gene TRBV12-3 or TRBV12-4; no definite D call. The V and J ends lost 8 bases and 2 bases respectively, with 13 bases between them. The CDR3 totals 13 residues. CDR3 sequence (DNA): TGTGCCAGCCGACGACCTGGGGCCTACGAGCAGTACTTC. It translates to CASRRPGAYEQYF.